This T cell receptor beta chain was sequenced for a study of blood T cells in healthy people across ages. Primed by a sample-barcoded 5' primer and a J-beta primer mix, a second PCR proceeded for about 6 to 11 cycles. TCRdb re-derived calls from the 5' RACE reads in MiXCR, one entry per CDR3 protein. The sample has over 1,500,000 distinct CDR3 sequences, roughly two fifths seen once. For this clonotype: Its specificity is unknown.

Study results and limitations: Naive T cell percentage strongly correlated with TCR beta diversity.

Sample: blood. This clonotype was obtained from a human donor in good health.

CDR3 region: CASADSSRETQYF. The CDR3 region has the DNA TGTGCCAGCGCAGACTCCTCCCGGGAGACCCAGTACTTC. The genes are TRBV12-3 or TRBV12-4 and TRBJ2-7, with D unclear. The closer fit of TRBJ2-5 to the DNA end suggests the J call may be wrong. The CDR3 runs 13 residues.